The sequence of this T cell receptor beta chain was determined in a study of response to subunit inactivated influenza vaccine. Germline loops: CDR1 MNHNY, CDR2 SVGAGI (reference sequence). Trimming took 7 bases from V and 1 from J, leaving 11 bases between them. This CDR3 spans 13 amino acids. Notes on this clonotype: Its antigen is currently unknown.

Study outcomes and limitations: Few new T cells, the authors suggested, are recruited by each seasonal influenza vaccination.

One entry per CDR3 protein, called by TCRdb with MiXCR from the RT-PCR reads. In the table there are fewer than 800,000 distinct CDR3 sequences, 15% to 19% of which are singletons. This specimen was PBMCs from blood, taken approximately 12 days after vaccination. This clonotype originated in a man in his fifties or sixties who received an inactivated influenza vaccine. The chain recombines TRBV6-6 with TRBJ2-7; no definite D call. The CDR3 loop reads CASNVDISYEQYF. As DNA, the CDR3 is TGTGCCAGCAATGTAGACATATCCTACGAGCAGTACTTC.